This TCR beta chain came from a study of T cell changes during pregnancy in multiple sclerosis. Libraries were prepared by immunoSEQ multiplex PCR; TCRdb keeps only in-frame clonotypes and omits some of them. The profile covers around 97,000 clones, with over 75% appearing a single time and over 0.6% taken by the ten largest. The CDR3 extends over 16 amino acids. Germline CDR1 LGHNA, CDR2 YSLEER. The V end lost 2 bases, the J end lost 3 bases, and 14 bases lay between the germline ends. The source material was peripheral blood, sampled in the second trimester of pregnancy. The chain has TRBV4-3 and TRBJ2-1, with D tentatively TRBD1 (7 bases). The receptor's source is a female donor in good health, enrolled as a control in a pregnancy study. DNA of the CDR3: TGCGCCAGCAGCCAAACGGGCAGGGGGGTCTACAATGAGCAGTTCTTC. It codes for CASSQTGRGVYNEQFF.